This T cell receptor beta chain was profiled in a study of blood T cell repertoires in COVID-19. V trimming: 3 bases; J trimming: 3 bases; junction bases outside the gene matches: 5. The germline CDR1 and CDR2 sequences are SGDLS and YYNGEE. The CDR3 sequence is 15 residues long. The protocol was immunoSEQ multiplex PCR, while the TCRdb copy is restricted to in-frame clones and leaves out a portion. Here the sample spans over 150,000 clones, around four fifths being singletons. Either two negative PCRs, clearance, or symptom resolution qualified Cohort 3 donors as recovered. This TCR was recovered from a woman in her forties or fifties who had recovered from COVID-19. The rearrangement links TRBV9 to TRBJ2-2; TRBD2 matches 7 bases. The source material was PBMCs or T cells enriched from blood (not recorded which). DNA of the CDR3: TGTGCCAGCAGCGCGGGGCGGGGGTACACCGGGGAGCTGTTTTTT. Its translation: CASSAGRGYTGELFF.